Presented here are 27 T cell receptor beta chains from one specimen sequenced in a study of blood T cell repertoires in COVID-19. Profiling relied on immunoSEQ multiplex PCR, and the TCRdb table lists in-frame clones only, not all of them. The data hold roughly 200,000 clones, with about 81% observed a single time. The material sequenced was peripheral blood. The receptor set was obtained from a woman of 80 years or more with COVID-19, enrolled during active disease.

The chain uses TRBV5-4 and TRBJ2-1; 8 bases align to TRBD2. This CDR3 is built from 15 residues. Germline-derived CDR1 and CDR2 are SGHNT and YYREEE (reference sequence). J lost 4 bases, V lost 4 bases, and 7 bases had no gene match. CDR3 nucleotides: TGTGCCAGCAGCCTACCGGGACTAGATTACAATGAGCAGTTCTTC. This translates into CASSLPGLDYNEQFF.

This clone was seen only a few times. V is TRBV11-3 and J is TRBJ2-7, with D perhaps TRBD2 (6 bases). The CDR3 has 15 residues. Trimming took 2 bases from V and 7 from J, leaving 18 bases between them. In germline, CDR1 is SGHNT, CDR2 YENEEA. The CDR3 here is CASSLMENGGREQYF. CDR3 bases: TGTGCCAGCAGCTTAATGGAAAACGGGGGTAGGGAGCAGTACTTC.

The chain couples TRBV5-6 to TRBJ1-2; D is perhaps TRBD1 (5 bases). V dropped 0 bases and J dropped 8 bases, with 14 bases sitting between them. The CDR3 extends over 14 amino acids. CDR1 and CDR2 (germline): SGHDT, YYEEEE. CDR3 residues: CASSLAQGMGGYTF. The CDR3 nucleotides are TGTGCCAGCAGCTTGGCCCAGGGAATGGGCGGCTACACCTTC.

The gene calls are TRBV6-1 and TRBJ1-1, with 8 bases that match TRBD1. V was clipped by 3 bases and J by 11 bases; unmatched bases: 8. From germline, CDR1 is MNHNS and CDR2 SASEGT. The CDR3 extends over 13 amino acids. The CDR3 sequence: CASSEDLQGAAFF. The CDR3 nucleotides are TGTGCCAGCAGTGAGGACCTCCAGGGGGCGGCTTTCTTT.

This rearrangement joins TRBV27 to TRBJ2-1; weak D call: TRBD2 (6 bases). This CDR3 comprises 18 residues. Trimming cost V 0 bases and J 0 bases, with 15 bases left between them. The germline gives CDR1 MNHEY, CDR2 SMNVEV (reference sequence). CDR3 protein: CASSLSRYSGSSYNEQFF. In DNA, the CDR3 is TGTGCCAGCAGTTTATCCCGTTATAGCGGAAGCTCCTACAATGAGCAGTTCTTC.

The gene calls are TRBV5-1 and TRBJ2-6, with 8 bases aligning to TRBD1. The germline V gene encodes CDR1 SGHRS and CDR2 YFSETQ. This CDR3 comprises 19 residues. Unmatched junction bases numbered 11, after V lost 3 bases and J lost 0 bases. Here the CDR3 reads CASSYLGQGPSSGANVLTF. CDR3 DNA sequence: TGCGCCAGCAGCTACCTAGGACAGGGTCCTAGCTCTGGGGCCAACGTCCTGACTTTC.

This clone has just one count. The chain recombines TRBV30 with TRBJ1-3; D is uncertain. In germline, CDR1 is GTSNPN, CDR2 SVGIG (reference sequence). There are 14 residues in the CDR3. Trimming stripped 2 bases from V and 1 base from J, with 9 bases between. The CDR3: CAWSYDWSGNTIYF. CDR3 DNA: TGTGCCTGGAGTTACGACTGGTCTGGAAACACCATATATTTT.

The V and J genes are TRBV5-6 and TRBJ1-2, with 8 bases identical to TRBD1. CDR3 length: 14 amino acids. Unmatched junction bases numbered 10, after V lost 4 bases and J lost 8 bases. Germline values: CDR1 SGHDT, CDR2 YYEEEE. CDR3 amino acids: CASSKRDRTIGYTF. The DNA for the CDR3 is TGTGCCAGCAGCAAGAGGGACAGGACTATAGGCTACACCTTC.

The chain has TRBV2 and TRBJ2-1, with D unresolved. V was trimmed by 10 bases and J by 2 bases, leaving 15 bases between them. The germline gives CDR1 SNHLY, CDR2 FYNNEI. The CDR3 length is 14 residues. The CDR3 DNA follows: TGTGCCATCACAGTGTCCCTTCCCTACAATGAGCAGTTCTTC. Residues: CAITVSLPYNEQFF.

This chain joins TRBV29-1 and TRBJ1-2, with TRBD1 as a possible D gene (6 bases). The CDR3 extends over 11 amino acids. Trimming pared 3 bases from V and 7 bases from J, leaving 9 bases between. Germline V CDR1 and CDR2: SQVTM, ANQGSEA. The CDR3, as DNA: TGCAGCGTTGAGAGGGGGTCTGGCTACACCTTC. It yields the protein CSVERGSGYTF.

The rearrangement uses TRBV5-6 and TRBJ1-1; the D gene is possibly TRBD1 (6 bases). Germline CDR1 reads SGHDT; CDR2 reads YYEEEE. The CDR3 totals 15 residues. With 0 bases removed from V and 1 base from J, the gap between germline ends came to 10 bases. The CDR3 loop is CASSLAGHQNTEAFF. CDR3 DNA: TGTGCCAGCAGCTTGGCGGGACACCAGAACACTGAAGCTTTCTTT.

This clone came up a few times. The sample contains more than one DNA sequence encoding this CDR3. The V and J genes are TRBV10-2 and TRBJ2-7; no definite D call. This CDR3 contains 11 residues. V was clipped by 5 bases and J by 1 base, with 3 bases between them. Per germline, CDR1 WSHSY and CDR2 SAAADI. The CDR3 region has the DNA TGCGCCAGCAGTCTTTCCTACGAGCAGTACTTC. Amino acids: CASSLSYEQYF.

The sample holds a few counts of this clone. The J gene is TRBJ2-3, the V gene TRBV5-1; 9 positions agree with TRBD2. Trimming took 3 bases from V and 0 from J; bases not matched to a gene: 8. The CDR3 totals 17 residues. Germline-derived CDR1 and CDR2 are SGHRS and YFSETQ. In nucleotides, the CDR3 is TGCGCCAGCAGCTCCAGGCTAGCGGGGATGAGCACAGATACGCAGTATTTT. Residues: CASSSRLAGMSTDTQYF.

This chain links TRBV5-1 with TRBJ1-4, with D possibly being TRBD1 (6 bases). CDR1 is SGHRS, CDR2 YFSETQ, per germline. This CDR3 comprises 13 residues. V shed 7 bases and J shed 5 bases, with 12 bases lying between them. CDR3 sequence: CASRTDTNEKLFF. The CDR3 region has the DNA TGCGCCAGCCGGACAGACACCAATGAAAAACTGTTTTTT.

V usage is TRBV15 and J usage is TRBJ2-1; TRBD1 might be the D (6 bases). The CDR3 spans 16 residues. Germline V gives CDR1 LNHNV, CDR2 YYDKDF (reference sequence). Trimming took off 2 bases at V and 6 bases at J, with 17 bases between the two ends. DNA of the CDR3: TGTGCCACCAGCAGAACGGACAGAAGGGCTCCCAATGAGCAGTTCTTC. Its translation is CATSRTDRRAPNEQFF. Full variable domain (rest looked up from reference TRBV15 and TRBJ2-1): DAMVIQNPRYQVTQFGKPVTLSCSQTLNHNVMYWYQQKSSQAPKLLFHYYDKDFNNEADTPDNFQSRRPNTSFCFLDIRSPGLGDTAMYLCATSRTDRRAPNEQFFGPGTRLTVL.

The chain carries TRBV2 and TRBJ2-5; 8 positions agree with TRBD2. Per the germline V gene, CDR1 is SNHLY and CDR2 is FYNNEI. Trimming removed 4 bases from V and 2 bases from J; junction bases left unmatched: 6. The CDR3 is 15 amino acids. Here the CDR3 DNA reads TGTGCCAGCAGTGGCGGCGGGGGGCCGCAAGAGACCCAGTACTTC. Translation: CASSGGGGPQETQYF.

The rearrangement joins TRBV2 to TRBJ1-2; TRBD1 is a possible D gene (5 bases). The germline V and J ends were trimmed by 6 bases and 0 bases, with 11 bases remaining between them. Germline V gene data show CDR1 as SNHLY and CDR2 as FYNNEI. The CDR3 is made up of 14 amino acids. For the CDR3, the DNA is TGTGCCAGCAGGCAGGGACTGTCTAACTATGGCTACACCTTC. It is translated as CASRQGLSNYGYTF. Combining the CDR3 with reference TRBV2 and TRBJ1-2 gives the whole variable domain EPEVTQTPSHQVTQMGQEVILRCVPISNHLYFYWYRQILGQKVEFLVSFYNNEISEKSEIFDDQFSVERPDGSNFTLKIRSTKLEDSAMYFCASRQGLSNYGYTFGSGTRLTVV.

The genes are TRBV24-1 and TRBJ2-7; weak D call: TRBD2 (6 bases). Germline V gene sequence: CDR1 KGHDR, CDR2 SFDVKD. With 8 bases removed from V and 1 base from J, the gap between germline ends came to 20 bases. The CDR3 runs to 16 residues. The CDR3 nucleotides read TGTGCCACCATCCAAGAGGGGACGGAGGGTTCCTACGAGCAGTACTTC. Translation: CATIQEGTEGSYEQYF.

This clone was found a few times. The CDR3 nucleotides read TGTGCCAGCAGCTTCGGACAGTTCGATGGCTACACCTTC. It codes for CASSFGQFDGYTF. V is TRBV5-8 and J is TRBJ1-2; D is perhaps TRBD1 (6 bases). The CDR3 is 13 residues long. Per the germline V gene, CDR1 is SGHTS and CDR2 is YDEGEE. Trimming removed 2 bases at V and 6 bases at J, with 11 bases between.

Only a few counts were recorded for this clone. This chain links TRBV28 with TRBJ2-7; the match to TRBD2 covers 11 bases. V gave up 6 bases and J gave up 2 bases; unmatched junction bases: 6. The CDR3 spans 15 residues. Germline CDR1 MDHEN, CDR2 SYDVKM. The chain's CDR3 is CASRNSGRAAYEQYF. CDR3 coding DNA: TGTGCCAGCAGGAATAGCGGGAGGGCCGCCTACGAGCAGTACTTC.

This clone was seen only a few times. The V call is TRBV18, the J call TRBJ2-1; D might be TRBD1 (5 bases). Looked up from germline, CDR1 is KGHSH and CDR2 is LQKENI. Trimming took 6 bases from V and 0 from J, leaving 9 bases between them. The CDR3 length is 14 residues. CDR3 nucleotides: TGTGCCAGCTCCCTTGACAGCTCCTACAATGAGCAGTTCTTC. This sequence encodes CASSLDSSYNEQFF.

This clone was seen a few times. The chain employs TRBV6-5 and TRBJ2-1; a possible D gene is TRBD2 (5 bases). V lost 8 bases, J lost 3 bases, and 14 bases lay in between. The CDR3 runs 14 residues. From germline, CDR1 is MNHEY and CDR2 SVGAGI. CDR3 sequence reads: CASGEGANYNEQFF. DNA for the CDR3: TGTGCCAGCGGAGAGGGAGCCAACTACAATGAGCAGTTCTTC.

This clone was detected a few times. This chain uses TRBV18 with TRBJ2-1; no firm D call. Trimming shortened V by 6 bases and J by 10 bases, and 10 bases separated the two germline ends. The CDR3 has 11 residues. Germline V gene data show CDR1 as KGHSH and CDR2 as LQKENI. CDR3: CASSPGLEQFF. Here the CDR3 DNA reads TGTGCCAGCTCCCCAGGCCTCGAGCAGTTCTTC. The full variable domain, completed using reference TRBV18 and TRBJ2-1, is NAGVMQNPRHLVRRRGQEARLRCSPMKGHSHVYWYRQLPEEGLKFMVYLQKENIIDESGMPKERFSAEFPKEGPSILRIQQVVRGDSAAYFCASSPGLEQFFGPGTRLTVL.

The chain carries TRBV28 and TRBJ2-1; 10 positions agree with TRBD2. Germline assignment: CDR1 MDHEN and CDR2 SYDVKM. The CDR3 runs to 16 residues. With V trimmed by 3 bases and J by 9 bases, 11 bases remained unmatched. DNA for the CDR3: TGTGCCAGCAGTTTGGGGGCGCCTAGCGGGAGAGGTGAGCAGTTCTTC. Translation: CASSLGAPSGRGEQFF.

This clone appeared once. The chain has TRBV5-4 and TRBJ2-1; 10 positions match TRBD2. The CDR3 extends over 17 amino acids. Per the germline V gene, CDR1 is SGHNT and CDR2 is YYREEE (reference sequence). V shed 3 bases, J shed 3 bases, and the junction held 9 bases outside the gene matches. CDR3 DNA sequence: TGTGCCAGCAGCTCACCTAGCGGGAGTACTAGCTACAATGAGCAGTTCTTC. It codes for CASSSPSGSTSYNEQFF. Based on the CDR3 plus reference TRBV5-4 and TRBJ2-1, the full variable domain is ETGVTQSPTHLIKTRGQQVTLRCSSQSGHNTVSWYQQALGQGPQFIFQYYREEENGRGNFPPRFSGLQFPNYSSELNVNALELDDSALYLCASSSPSGSTSYNEQFFGPGTRLTVL.

This clone appeared a single time. The chain recombines TRBV4-2 with TRBJ2-7; TRBD1 matches 10 bases. Losses at the gene ends were 3 bases for V and 5 bases for J; bases not matched to a gene: 10. The CDR3 totals 16 residues. Germline lookup yields CDR1 LGHNA and CDR2 YNFKEQ. The CDR3 loop reads CASSHAPGQGIHEQYF. CDR3 DNA sequence: TGTGCCAGCAGCCATGCCCCGGGACAGGGGATACACGAGCAGTACTTC.

This clone was observed a single time. The gene calls are TRBV5-4 and TRBJ1-2; D possibly corresponds to TRBD1 (5 bases). The length of the CDR3 is 14 residues. Trimming took off 0 bases at V and 7 bases at J, with 13 bases between the two ends. CDR1 and CDR2 (germline): SGHNT, YYREEE (reference sequence). The CDR3: CASSLAGTVGGYTF. The CDR3 coding sequence is TGTGCCAGCAGCTTGGCCGGGACTGTCGGTGGCTACACCTTC.